This is a list of T cell receptor beta chains from one sample in a study of T cells after yellow fever vaccination. One entry per CDR3 protein, called by TCRdb with MiXCR from the 5' RACE reads. The repertoire holds 300,000 to 350,000 distinct CDR3 sequences, with about 4.5% as singletons. Sequencing was performed on PBMCs, taken 15 days after the yellow fever booster vaccination. The receptors originated from a man between 18 and 29 years old who received the YFV17D yellow fever vaccine. Both conserved end residues are part of each CDR3. A D gene is named only where the DNA matches it firmly. Only part of the rows carry a size: once, few, many, or a class if the clone is expanded.

j_gene | d_gene | v_gene | abundance | CDR3nt | CDR3aa
TRBJ2-1 | TRBD1 | TRBV29-1 | NA | TGCAGCGTTTTTACCGGGGACAGCTACAATGAGCAGTTCTTC | CSVFTGDSYNEQFF
TRBJ2-2 | NA | TRBV10-2 | many | TGCGCCAGCAGTAGGACAGTGAACACCGGGGAGCTGTTTTTT | CASSRTVNTGELFF
TRBJ2-5 | NA | TRBV7-2 | NA | TGTGCCAGCAGCTTACGACAGGCGGAGACCCAGTACTTC | CASSLRQAETQYF
TRBJ2-1 | TRBD2 | TRBV7-2 | many | TGTGCCAGCAGCTTAGGGCGGCTAGCGGGGGCCGGCTCCTACAATGAGCAGTTCTTC | CASSLGRLAGAGSYNEQFF
TRBJ2-7 | NA | TRBV7-9 | many | TGTGCCAGCAGCCCCGCGACCCTCTACGAGCAGTACTTC | CASSPATLYEQYF
TRBJ1-2 | NA | TRBV6-6 | many | TGTGCCAGCAGTTACTCGAAGGGAAACTATGGCTACACCTTC | CASSYSKGNYGYTF
TRBJ2-7 | TRBD2 | TRBV6-2/TRBV6-3 | many | TGTGCCAGCAGCCCGACTAGCGTGGGCGAGCAGTACTTC | CASSPTSVGEQYF
TRBJ1-1 | TRBD1 | TRBV5-1 | NA | TGCGCCAGCAGCAACAGGGGGCCACCCGTTAGCACTGAAGCTTTCTTT | CASSNRGPPVSTEAFF
TRBJ1-1 | TRBD1 | TRBV4-2 | many | TGTGCCAGCAGCCCCCAGGGGGCGCAGAGCACTGAAGCTTTCTTT | CASSPQGAQSTEAFF
TRBJ1-4 | NA | TRBV7-2 | many | TGTGCCAGCAGCTTGAAAGGACGGGTAGCAACTAATGAAAAACTGTTTTTT | CASSLKGRVATNEKLFF
TRBJ2-3 | NA | TRBV20-1 | many | TGCAGTGCTAGAGATCCACAGACTGTCCCTAGCACAGATACGCAGTATTTT | CSARDPQTVPSTDTQYF
TRBJ2-3 | TRBD1 | TRBV12-3/TRBV12-4 | NA | TGTGCCAGCAGCCCCAGGACAGGGAAAGCGACAGATACGCAGTATTTT | CASSPRTGKATDTQYF
TRBJ1-2 | TRBD1 | TRBV7-9 | few | TGTGCCAGCAGCGCCCGGACAGGGGGCTGGTATGGCTACACCTTC | CASSARTGGWYGYTF
TRBJ1-2 | TRBD1 | TRBV27 | NA | TGTGCCAGCAGCTACCACCCCTCCGGGACAGCCGTTGGGTCCACCTTC | CASSYHPSGTAVGSTF
TRBJ1-1 | NA | TRBV13 | many | TGTGCCAGCAGCTTAGGGGATTTGAACACTGAAGCTTTCTTT | CASSLGDLNTEAFF
TRBJ1-1 | NA | TRBV15 | many | TGTGCCACCAGCAGAGTACGGGGTATGGGAATGAACACTGAAGCTTTCTTT | CATSRVRGMGMNTEAFF
TRBJ1-3 | TRBD1 | TRBV4-2 | few | TGTGCCAGCAGTACGACAGGGGGAATTGGCGGAAACACCATATATTTT | CASSTTGGIGGNTIYF
TRBJ2-3 | NA | TRBV3-1 | NA | TGTGCCAGCAGCCAAGGCCCTAGTACAGATACGCAGTATTTT | CASSQGPSTDTQYF
TRBJ2-5 | TRBD1 | TRBV2 | NA | TGTGCCAGCAGTCCAACCGGGACAGGGGAGGAGACCCAGTACTTC | CASSPTGTGEETQYF
TRBJ2-4 | NA | TRBV7-2 | few | TGTGCCAGCAGCTTAGGGCCTTCGGGCGCCATTCAGTACTTC | CASSLGPSGAIQYF
TRBJ1-4 | NA | TRBV11-2 | NA | TGTGCCAGCAGCTCCGTCCCGCGGCGCGGCGGTCAAGATGAAAAACTGTTTTTT | CASSSVPRRGGQDEKLFF
TRBJ1-2 | NA | TRBV12-3/TRBV12-4 | NA | TGTGCCAGCAGTCTCGGGCGATCAGCGGGCTATGGCTACACCTTC | CASSLGRSAGYGYTF
TRBJ1-1 | NA | TRBV7-2 | few | TGTGCCAGCAGCTTACAACCCCTCACCGCCGGGAACACTGAAGCTTTCTTT | CASSLQPLTAGNTEAFF
TRBJ1-5 | NA | TRBV12-3/TRBV12-4 | NA | TGTGCCAGCAGTTCAGGGGACAGCAATCAGCCCCAGCATTTT | CASSSGDSNQPQHF
TRBJ1-2 | TRBD1 | TRBV7-2 | NA | TGTGCCAGCGAGACAGGGGGCGCGACTACCTATGGCTACACCTTC | CASETGGATTYGYTF
TRBJ2-7 | TRBD2 | TRBV6-5 | many | TGTGCCAGCAGTTACTCGAGGCGGGGGGGCGGCGAGCAGTACTTC | CASSYSRRGGGEQYF
TRBJ1-6 | NA | TRBV7-8 | NA | TGTGCCAGCACCCCCTTTTCCTATAATTCACCCCTCCACTTT | CASTPFSYNSPLHF
TRBJ1-1 | TRBD1 | TRBV28 | few | TGTGCCAGCAGTATAGACAGGGTCACTGAAGCTTTCTTT | CASSIDRVTEAFF
TRBJ2-3 | TRBD1 | TRBV29-1 | few | TGCAGCGTTGATCTAGGGGCAGGGGGCTTTACGCAGTATTTT | CSVDLGAGGFTQYF
TRBJ1-1 | NA | TRBV7-3 | many | TGTGCCAGCAGCGCGGGATTAGGGATGGACACTGAAGCTTTCTTT | CASSAGLGMDTEAFF
TRBJ2-5 | TRBD2 | TRBV20-1 | NA | TGCAGTGCTAACGGGGGGGCCGTGAAGACCCAGTACTTC | CSANGGAVKTQYF
TRBJ2-1 | NA | TRBV10-3 | many | TGTGCCATCAGTGAGTCGCGCGACTATGAGCAGTTCTTC | CAISESRDYEQFF
TRBJ1-1 | NA | TRBV7-7 | few | TGTGCCAGCAGCCCAACCGGACAGCATAACACTGAAGCTTTCTTT | CASSPTGQHNTEAFF
TRBJ2-5 | NA | TRBV20-1 | few | TGCAGTGCTAGAGATCGGCAGGGCTGGGAGACCCAGTACTTC | CSARDRQGWETQYF
TRBJ2-2 | NA | TRBV7-3 | many | TGTGCCAGCAGCTCCGGCAGCCACGTCAACACCGGGGAGCTGTTTTTT | CASSSGSHVNTGELFF
TRBJ2-4 | TRBD2 | TRBV3-1 | NA | TGTGCCAGCAGCCACCGACTAGCAAACATTCAGTACTTC | CASSHRLANIQYF
TRBJ2-2 | NA | TRBV7-6 | many | TGTGCCAGCAGCCGCGGGCCAGAGAACACCGGGGAGCTGTTTTTT | CASSRGPENTGELFF
TRBJ2-5 | NA | TRBV29-1 | NA | TGCAGCGTTGGTAGGAGCCCTCTAGAGACCCAGTACTTC | CSVGRSPLETQYF
TRBJ2-4 | NA | TRBV7-2 | many | TGTGCCAGCAGCTTAGTTGCGGGGGCCAACCTAGCCAAAAACATTCAGTACTTC | CASSLVAGANLAKNIQYF
TRBJ1-2 | TRBD1 | TRBV6-1 | many | TGTGCCAGCAGAGAGCCCGGGACAGGCTCCTATGGCTACACCTTC | CASREPGTGSYGYTF
TRBJ1-5 | NA | TRBV5-5 | many | TGTGCCAGCAGCTTGGCCAGAAACAATCAGCCCCAGCATTTT | CASSLARNNQPQHF
TRBJ2-1 | NA | TRBV5-6 | many | TGTGCCAGCAGCTTGAACCAGGGAAGGTACAATGAGCAGTTCTTC | CASSLNQGRYNEQFF
TRBJ1-6 | NA | TRBV20-1 | few | TGCAGTATCCCGGCAACAGATAATTCACCCCTCCACTTT | CSIPATDNSPLHF
TRBJ2-3 | NA | TRBV5-4 | many | TGTGCCAGCAGCCGGAATGCCAGGGACGGAGATACGCAGTATTTT | CASSRNARDGDTQYF
TRBJ1-3 | NA | TRBV18 | few | TGTGCCAGCTCAGCGGCGTTGACAGCAGGAAACACCATATATTTT | CASSAALTAGNTIYF
TRBJ2-3 | NA | TRBV3-1 | few | TGTGCCAGCAGCCGGTGGGAGTCCACAGATACGCAGTATTTT | CASSRWESTDTQYF
TRBJ2-3 | TRBD2 | TRBV6-2/TRBV6-3 | many | TGTGCCAGCAGTTCACAGCGGGGGGCCCCAGATACGCAGTATTTT | CASSSQRGAPDTQYF
TRBJ1-1 | NA | TRBV12-3/TRBV12-4 | NA | TGTGCCAGCAGTTGGTTCCCCAGCGAAGCTTTCTTT | CASSWFPSEAFF
TRBJ2-1 | TRBD2 | TRBV6-5 | NA | TGTGCCAGCAGTCGGGGGGGCGGTGAGCAGTTCTTC | CASSRGGGEQFF
TRBJ2-3 | NA | TRBV6-2/TRBV6-3 | many | TGTGCCAGCAGTTACTTGGTGGGAGATACGCAGTATTTT | CASSYLVGDTQYF
TRBJ2-3 | NA | TRBV19 | NA | TGTGCCAGTAGGGGACGGAGCACAGATACGCAGTATTTT | CASRGRSTDTQYF
TRBJ2-3 | NA | TRBV5-1 | many | TGCGCCAGCAGCCCATCGGCAGCCACCAACACAGATACGCAGTATTTT | CASSPSAATNTDTQYF